This entry describes one T cell receptor beta chain. Its specificity is unknown. Germline lookup yields CDR1 LGHNT and CDR2 FRNRAP. V was shortened by 3 bases and J by 6 bases, with 12 bases between the two germline ends. CDR3 length equals 13 residues. Time point defined: blood from clinic visit 5 months post-surgery; TSC patient then seizure free. The sequenced cases were selected for having the highest brain T cell transcript signatures. Before surgery, patients took at least one anti-epileptic drug. The source of the sample is a study of brain T cells in children with intractable seizures. Study findings and constraints: Pre- and post-surgery blood differed in depth, so pre-surgery absences may be undersampling. Only CDR3 sequence similarity suggested viral specificity, without known HCMV serostatus.

The method was immunoSEQ multiplex PCR; TCRdb's version includes in-frame clones alone and lacks a portion of them. The sample lists 300,000 to 400,000 clones, about 93% occurring once. The sample consisted of peripheral blood, taken less than 6 months after surgery. This TCR was sampled from a boy younger than two with tuberous sclerosis and intractable seizures. This chain connects TRBV12-5 to TRBJ2-7; the D gene is possibly TRBD2 (5 bases). The CDR3, as DNA: TGTGCTAGTGGTTTACGGGATGGCGGCGAGCAGTACTTC. This translates into CASGLRDGGEQYF.